Listed here are 14 T cell receptor beta chains from one sample, sequenced in a study of CD4 and CD8 cells across lung adenocarcinoma regions. TCRdb re-analysed the PCR reads in MiXCR, keeping a single row per CDR3 protein. The sample yields more than 9,000 distinct CDR3 sequences, roughly 48% seen once. The sequencing sample was made of CD8+ T cells from the margin of a lung tumor. The receptor set was obtained from a female donor with lung adenocarcinoma. The CD4 and CD8 labels of this study may be unreliable.

As to this clonotype: Its ends do not fully match the called genes, so a read error is possible. The rearrangement uses TRBV6-5 and TRBJ2-1, with D perhaps assigned TRBD1 or TRBD2 (5 bases each). The CDR3 has 15 residues. Per the germline V gene, CDR1 is MNHEY and CDR2 is SVGAGI. This chain's CDR3 is CASRFSGTSTNAQFF. CDR3 coding DNA: TGTGCCAGCAGATTCTCCGGGACGAGCACCAATGCGCAGTTCTTT.

This chain uses TRBV6-4 with TRBJ2-2, with a tentative D call TRBD1 (5 bases). Matching the DNA end better, TRBJ2-3 makes the J call doubtful. The CDR3 covers 14 residues. Per germline, CDR1 MRHNA and CDR2 SNTAGT. CDR3 amino acids: CASSGRANTETQYF. Written as DNA, the CDR3 is TGTGCCAGCAGTGGCAGGGCGAACACCGAGACGCAGTATTTT.

The CDR3 DNA follows: TGTGCCAGTGAGGGACTAGCGGGAAATGAGCAGTTCTTC. Its translation is CASEGLAGNEQFF. The chain recombines TRBV7-9 with TRBJ2-1; 13 positions match TRBD2. The V gene end was trimmed by 9 bases and the J gene end by 7 bases; junction bases not matched to a gene: 3. The CDR3 is 13 residues long. Germline V lookup: CDR1 SEHNR, CDR2 FQNEAQ (reference sequence).

V gene TRBV6-1 combines with J gene TRBJ2-1, with D tentatively TRBD1 or TRBD2 (6 bases each). The better agreement between TRBJ2-2 and the DNA end casts doubt on the J call. The CDR3 covers 13 residues. The germline V gene has CDR1 MNHNS and CDR2 SASEGT. Here the CDR3 reads CASGWGDNDELFF. DNA for the CDR3: TGTGCCAGCGGGTGGGGGGACAACGATGAGCTGTTTTTT.

On this clonotype: Compared with germline, one end of the junction differs, possibly owing to a read error. This chain links TRBV6-1 with TRBJ2-1, with 11 bases matching TRBD2. The CDR3 has 15 residues. Germline CDR1 and CDR2: MNHNS and SASEGT. Here the CDR3 DNA reads TGTGCCAGGGGACTCCCGGGGACTAGCGGCGATGCGCAGTTTTTC. It codes for CARGLPGTSGDAQFF.

This clonotype occurred once. The chain uses TRBV7-9 and TRBJ2-4, with 8 nucleotides matching TRBD1. The J call is uncertain, as TRBJ2-7 better fits the DNA end. In germline, CDR1 is SEHNR, CDR2 FQNEAQ (reference sequence). The CDR3 sequence is 15 residues long. The CDR3: CASSRGQGPSYEQYF. CDR3 DNA: TGTGCCAGCAGCCGAGGACAGGGCCCCTCCTACGAGCAGTACTTC.

The table lists this clonotype with many counts. J is TRBJ1-1 and V is TRBV6-1, with D uncertain. This CDR3 has 11 amino acids. Trimming removed 2 bases from V and 7 bases from J, with 5 bases in between. Germline assignment: CDR1 MNHNS and CDR2 SASEGT. The CDR3 DNA reads TGTGCCAGCAGTGAACCTTATGAAGCTTTCTTT. It codes for CASSEPYEAFF.

The chain employs TRBV29-1 and TRBJ2-1; D might be TRBD1 (6 bases). V shed 0 bases and J shed 8 bases, with 11 bases lying between them. The CDR3 contains 13 residues. Germline CDR1 SQVTM, CDR2 ANQGSEA. CDR3 protein: CSVEDKQGDEQFF. CDR3 nucleotide sequence: TGCAGCGTTGAAGACAAACAGGGAGATGAGCAGTTCTTC.

Points on this clonotype: Given the absence of the conserved phenylalanine or tryptophan at the CDR3 end, a read error is likely. The limits of the CDR3 on the DNA are not certain, so only TCRdb's listed CDR3 is given. The rearrangement links TRBV7-7 to TRBJ2-3; whether TRBD2, the table's D call, matches the DNA was not checked. Germline assignment: CDR1 SSHAT and CDR2 FNYEAQ (reference sequence). The CDR3 spans 17 amino acids, including both terminal residues. CDR3 region: CAQLIFIFSVERRFHHV.

This chain joins TRBV6-1 and TRBJ2-5; D is possibly TRBD2 (6 bases). The J call may be wrong; the DNA end is better matched by TRBJ2-3. CDR3 length: 16 residues. CDR1 MNHNS and CDR2 SASEGT come from the germline V gene. This CDR3 reads CASRGPGGADTETQYF. The CDR3 DNA follows: TGTGCCAGCAGGGGCCCTGGCGGGGCGGACACAGAGACCCAGTATTTT.

Ten or more counts support this clonotype. The rearrangement links TRBV11-2 to TRBJ2-1; D is tentatively TRBD1 or TRBD2 (6 bases each). The J call could be wrong; TRBJ2-7 is a better fit for the DNA end. This CDR3 has 13 residues. The germline V gene encodes CDR1 SGHAT and CDR2 FQNNGV. Here the CDR3 reads CASSFRGAYEQYF. In nucleotides, the CDR3 is TGTGCCAGCAGCTTTAGGGGGGCCTACGAGCAGTACTTC.

The chain recombines TRBV30 with TRBJ2-5; D may be TRBD2 (5 bases). This CDR3 spans 13 amino acids. The germline V gene has CDR1 GTSNPN and CDR2 SVGIG (reference sequence). The V end was cut by 0 bases, the J end by 5 bases, with 10 bases between. CDR3 in DNA: TGTGCCTGGAGTGTACTACTAGAGGAGACCCAGTACTTC. Translated: CAWSVLLEETQYF. The full variable domain, with the rest looked up from reference TRBV30 and TRBJ2-5, is SQTIHQWPATLVQPVGSPLSLECTVEGTSNPNLYWYRQAAGRGLQLLFYSVGIGQISSEVPQNLSASRPQDRQFILSSKKLLLSDSGFYLCAWSVLLEETQYFGPGTRLLVL.

The genes are TRBV6-1 and TRBJ2-2, with 10 bases identical to TRBD2. The last part of the DNA fits TRBJ2-3 better; the J call may be wrong. From germline, CDR1 is MNHNS and CDR2 SASEGT. This CDR3 comprises 16 residues. DNA of the CDR3: TGTGCCAGCAGGCCTCTAGCGGGGGTGGGGTCCGGGGAGCAGTATTTT. Translation gives CASRPLAGVGSGEQYF.

This clonotype has just a few counts. V is TRBV6-1 and J is TRBJ1-5, with D unresolved. The CDR3 is 13 amino acids. V was pared by 8 bases and J by 2 bases, with 10 bases between. In germline, CDR1 is MNHNS, CDR2 SASEGT. The CDR3 loop reads CASGVRGNQPQHF. CDR3 DNA sequence: TGTGCCAGCGGGGTACGAGGCAATCAGCCCCAGCATTTT.